The present T cell receptor (beta chain) was sequenced within a study of CD8+CD57+ T cells in acquired aplastic anemia. Study-level background: Each DNA sample taken from sorted CD4+ and CD8+ cells came to 2.5 to 4 ug on average. Study conclusions and caveats: Researchers report that fewer than 30 CD8+ CDR3 sequences appeared in both patients and controls. Patient and control CD8+ Simpson's diversity was not significantly different.

V was pared by 7 bases and J by 11 bases, with 15 bases of the junction left unmatched. CDR1 is ENHRY, CDR2 SYGVKD, per germline. The length of the CDR3 is 14 residues. The TCR beta profiling, which covered VDJ combination and CDR3 sequence, was carried out using genomic DNA as the template. From the reads, TCRdb called clonotypes with MiXCR, one entry per CDR3 protein. The repertoire consists of 150,000 or so distinct CDR3 sequences, with roughly 48% occurring once and the leading ten covering roughly 1.1%. Note on this clonotype: Its specificity is unknown.

Sequencing involved patients with CD8+CD57+ cell expansion previously shown by flow cytometry. The sequence came from a human donor with aplastic anemia. The J gene is TRBJ2-3, the V gene TRBV10-3, with TRBD1 matching 7 bases. The sample comprised sorted CD4+, CD8+, or CD8+CD57+ T cells (not recorded which) from PBMCs. The CDR3, as DNA: TGTGCCATCACAGCAGACAGGGCCAACAATGAGCAGTATTTT. Its protein product is CAITADRANNEQYF.